This T cell receptor (beta chain) comes out of a study of blood T cells in healthy people across ages. Study conclusions and caveats: Unsorted PBMCs prevented conclusive naive versus antigen-experienced comparison.

A J-beta primer mix and a sample-barcoded 5' primer were used in a second PCR of roughly 7 to 12 cycles. TCRdb re-called the 5' RACE reads through MiXCR, storing one row per CDR3 protein. Of 1.5 million to 2 million distinct CDR3 sequences listed, over 25% are singletons. This clonotype was found many times. No antigen is known for it. The junction departs from germline at one end; a sequencing error may be responsible. CDR3 length equals 13 residues. CDR1 is SGHTA, CDR2 FQGNSA, per germline. This TCR was sampled from a woman under 40 in good health. Input material: blood. The chain recombines TRBV7-2 with TRBJ1-5; D is unresolved. CDR3 loop: CASSLDFNQPQHF. The CDR3 region has the DNA TGCGCCAGCAGCTTGGATTTCAATCAGCCCCAGCATTTT. The entire variable domain, with the rest obtained from reference TRBV7-2 and TRBJ1-5, is as follows: GAGVSQSPSNKVTEKGKDVELRCDPISGHTALYWYRQSLGQGLEFLIYFQGNSAPDKSGLPSDRFSAERTGGSVSTLTIQRTQQEDSAVYLCASSLDFNQPQHFGDGTRLSIL.